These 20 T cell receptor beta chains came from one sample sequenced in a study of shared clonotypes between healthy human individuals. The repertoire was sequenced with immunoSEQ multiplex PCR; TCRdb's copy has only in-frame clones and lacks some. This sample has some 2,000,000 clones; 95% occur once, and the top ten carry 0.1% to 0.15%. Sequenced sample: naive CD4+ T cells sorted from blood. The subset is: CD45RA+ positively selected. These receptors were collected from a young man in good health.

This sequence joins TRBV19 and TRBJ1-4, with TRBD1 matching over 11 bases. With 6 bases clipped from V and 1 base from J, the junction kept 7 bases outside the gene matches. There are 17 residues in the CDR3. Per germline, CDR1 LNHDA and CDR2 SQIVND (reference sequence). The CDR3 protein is CASSDTGTGGTNEKLFF. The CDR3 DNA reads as TGTGCCAGTAGCGACACCGGGACAGGGGGAACTAATGAAAAACTGTTTTTT. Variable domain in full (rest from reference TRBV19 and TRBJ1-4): DGGITQSPKYLFRKEGQNVTLSCEQNLNHDAMYWYRQDPGQGLRLIYYSQIVNDFQKGDIAEGYSVSREKKESFPLTVTSAQKNPTAFYLCASSDTGTGGTNEKLFFGSGTQLSVL.

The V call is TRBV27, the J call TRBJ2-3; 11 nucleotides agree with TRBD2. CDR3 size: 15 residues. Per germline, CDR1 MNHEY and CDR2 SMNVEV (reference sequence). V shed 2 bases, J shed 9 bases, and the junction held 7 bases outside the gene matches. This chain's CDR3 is CASSLLAGGPRTQYF. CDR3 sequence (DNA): TGTGCCAGCAGTTTACTAGCGGGAGGCCCAAGGACGCAGTATTTT.

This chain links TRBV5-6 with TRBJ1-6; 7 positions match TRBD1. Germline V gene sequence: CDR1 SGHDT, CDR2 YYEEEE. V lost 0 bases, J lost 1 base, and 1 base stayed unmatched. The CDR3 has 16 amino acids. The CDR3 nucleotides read TGTGCCAGCAGCTTGGCACAGGGGTCCTATAATTCACCCCTCCACTTT. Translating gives CASSLAQGSYNSPLHF.

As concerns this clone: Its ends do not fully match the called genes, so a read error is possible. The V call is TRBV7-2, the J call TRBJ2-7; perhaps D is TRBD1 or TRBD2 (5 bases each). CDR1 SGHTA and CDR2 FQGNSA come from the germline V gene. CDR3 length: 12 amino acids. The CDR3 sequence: CASSSGPRFVNF. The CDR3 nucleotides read TGTGCCAGCAGCTCGGGACCCCGTTTTGTGAACTTC.

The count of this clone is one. CDR3 residues: CASSFGSGGPHEQYF. The DNA of the CDR3 is TGCGCCAGCAGCTTCGGGTCGGGAGGGCCCCACGAGCAGTACTTC. This chain connects TRBV5-1 to TRBJ2-7; 8 bases agree with TRBD2. The length of the CDR3 is 15 residues. Germline CDR1 SGHRS, CDR2 YFSETQ. Losses at the gene ends were 2 bases for V and 5 bases for J; bases not matched to a gene: 9.

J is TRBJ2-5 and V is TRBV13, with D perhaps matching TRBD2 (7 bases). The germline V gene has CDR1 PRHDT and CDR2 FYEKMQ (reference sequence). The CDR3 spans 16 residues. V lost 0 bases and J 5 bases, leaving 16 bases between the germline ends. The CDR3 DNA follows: TGTGCCAGCAGCTTAGGAGGGGGGGCTACATCGGAGACCCAGTACTTC. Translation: CASSLGGGATSETQYF. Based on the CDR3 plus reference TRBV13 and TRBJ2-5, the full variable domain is AAGVIQSPRHLIKEKRETATLKCYPIPRHDTVYWYQQGPGQDPQFLISFYEKMQSDKGSIPDRFSAQQFSDYHSELNMSSLELGDSALYFCASSLGGGATSETQYFGPGTRLLVL.

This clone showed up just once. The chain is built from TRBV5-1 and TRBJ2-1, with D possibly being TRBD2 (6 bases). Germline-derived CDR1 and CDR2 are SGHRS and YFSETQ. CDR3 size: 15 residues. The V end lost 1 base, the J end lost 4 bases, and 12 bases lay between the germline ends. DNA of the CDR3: TGCGCCAGCAGCTTGAACGCGGGGTCATACAATGAGCAGTTCTTC. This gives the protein CASSLNAGSYNEQFF.

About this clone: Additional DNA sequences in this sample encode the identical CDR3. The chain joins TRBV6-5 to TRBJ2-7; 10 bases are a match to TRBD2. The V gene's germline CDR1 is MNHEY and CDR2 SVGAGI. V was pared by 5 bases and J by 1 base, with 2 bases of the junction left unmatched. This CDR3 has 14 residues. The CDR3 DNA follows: TGTGCCAGCAGTCTTAGCGGGGGGTCCTACGAGCAGTACTTC. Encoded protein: CASSLSGGSYEQYF.

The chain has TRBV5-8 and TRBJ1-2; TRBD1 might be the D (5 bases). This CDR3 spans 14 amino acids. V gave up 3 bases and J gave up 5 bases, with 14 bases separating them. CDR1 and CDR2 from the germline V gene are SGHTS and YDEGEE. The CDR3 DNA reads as TGTGCCAGCAGCTCCCCGTTGGGACCTTATGGCTACACCTTC. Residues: CASSSPLGPYGYTF.

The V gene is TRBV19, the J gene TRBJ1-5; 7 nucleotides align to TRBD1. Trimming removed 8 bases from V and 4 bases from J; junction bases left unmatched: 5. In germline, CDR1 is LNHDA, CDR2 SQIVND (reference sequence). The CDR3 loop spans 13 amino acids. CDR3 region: CASQTGRNQPQHF. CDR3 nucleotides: TGTGCCAGTCAGACAGGGCGGAATCAGCCCCAGCATTTT.

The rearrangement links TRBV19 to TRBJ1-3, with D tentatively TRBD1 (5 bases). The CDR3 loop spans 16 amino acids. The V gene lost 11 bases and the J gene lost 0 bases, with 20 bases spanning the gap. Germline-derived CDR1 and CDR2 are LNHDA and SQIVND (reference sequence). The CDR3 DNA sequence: TGTGCCCTTCCGACGGGGGGACCGTCCTCTGGAAACACCATATATTTT. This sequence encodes CALPTGGPSSGNTIYF.

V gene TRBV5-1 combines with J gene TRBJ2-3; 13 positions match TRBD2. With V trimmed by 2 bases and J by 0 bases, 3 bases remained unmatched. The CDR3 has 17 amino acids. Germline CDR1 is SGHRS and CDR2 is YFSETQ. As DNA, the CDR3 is TGCGCCAGCAGCTTAGGGACTAGCGGGGCTAGCACAGATACGCAGTATTTT. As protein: CASSLGTSGASTDTQYF. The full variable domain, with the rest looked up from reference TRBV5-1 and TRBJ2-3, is KAGVTQTPRYLIKTRGQQVTLSCSPISGHRSVSWYQQTPGQGLQFLFEYFSETQRNKGNFPGRFSGRQFSNSRSEMNVSTLELGDSALYLCASSLGTSGASTDTQYFGPGTRLTVL.

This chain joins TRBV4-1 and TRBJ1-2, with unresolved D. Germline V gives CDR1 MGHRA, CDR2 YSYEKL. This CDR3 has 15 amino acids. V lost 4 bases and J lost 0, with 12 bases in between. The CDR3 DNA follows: TGCGCCAGCAGCCTAACTGAGGGAGCTAACTATGGCTACACCTTC. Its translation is CASSLTEGANYGYTF.

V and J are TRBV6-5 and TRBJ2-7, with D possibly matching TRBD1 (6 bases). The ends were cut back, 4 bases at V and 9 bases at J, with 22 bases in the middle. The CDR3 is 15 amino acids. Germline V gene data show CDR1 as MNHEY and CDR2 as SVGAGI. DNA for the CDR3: TGTGCCAGCAGTTCTCCGCCGGGACATCCGGAGGCGCAGTACTTC. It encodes CASSSPPGHPEAQYF.

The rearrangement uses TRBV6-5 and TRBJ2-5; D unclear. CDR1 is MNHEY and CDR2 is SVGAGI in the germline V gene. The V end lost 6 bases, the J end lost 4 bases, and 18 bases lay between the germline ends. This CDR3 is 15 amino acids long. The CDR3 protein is CASRGFVGSPETQYF. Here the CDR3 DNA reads TGTGCCAGCAGGGGATTTGTTGGTAGCCCAGAGACCCAGTACTTC.

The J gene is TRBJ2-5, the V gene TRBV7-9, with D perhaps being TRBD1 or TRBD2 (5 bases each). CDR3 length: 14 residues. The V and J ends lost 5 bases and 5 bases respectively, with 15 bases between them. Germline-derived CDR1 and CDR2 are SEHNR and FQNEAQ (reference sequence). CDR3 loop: CASSPEGFGETQYF. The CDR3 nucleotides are TGTGCCAGCAGCCCCGAGGGGTTTGGGGAGACCCAGTACTTC.

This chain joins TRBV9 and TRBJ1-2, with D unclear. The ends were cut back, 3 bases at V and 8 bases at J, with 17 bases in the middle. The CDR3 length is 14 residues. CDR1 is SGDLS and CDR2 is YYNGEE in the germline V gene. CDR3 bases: TGTGCCAGCAGCGCTAGTGTCACCGTAAAGGGCTACACCTTC. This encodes CASSASVTVKGYTF.

In DNA, the CDR3 is TGTGCCAGCAGTCAAACACAGCCGATGGGTGAAAAACTGTTTTTT. Translated: CASSQTQPMGEKLFF. The chain couples TRBV25-1 to TRBJ1-4; D call uncertain. V was pared by 5 bases and J by 7 bases, with 17 bases between. This CDR3 is built from 15 residues. Germline V CDR1 and CDR2: MGHDK, SYGVNS.

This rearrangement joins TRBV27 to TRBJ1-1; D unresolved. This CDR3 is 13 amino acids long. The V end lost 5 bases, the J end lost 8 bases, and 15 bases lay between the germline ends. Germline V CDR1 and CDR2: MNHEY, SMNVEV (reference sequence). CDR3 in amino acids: CASSLSPSSEAFF. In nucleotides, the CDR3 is TGTGCCAGCAGTCTAAGTCCAAGCAGCGAAGCTTTCTTT.

CDR3 residues: CASSVVSGEPYGYTF. The DNA for the CDR3 is TGTGCCAGCAGCGTAGTGTCAGGGGAGCCCTATGGCTACACCTTC. The J gene is TRBJ1-2, the V gene TRBV9; maybe TRBD1 (6 bases). The CDR3 extends over 15 amino acids. The germline V and J ends were trimmed by 0 bases and 4 bases, with 13 bases remaining between them. Germline V gene lookup returns CDR1 SGDLS and CDR2 YYNGEE. Full variable domain (rest looked up from reference TRBV9 and TRBJ1-2): DSGVTQTPKHLITATGQRVTLRCSPRSGDLSVYWYQQSLDQGLQFLIQYYNGEERAKGNILERFSAQQFPDLHSELNLSSLELGDSALYFCASSVVSGEPYGYTFGSGTRLTVV.